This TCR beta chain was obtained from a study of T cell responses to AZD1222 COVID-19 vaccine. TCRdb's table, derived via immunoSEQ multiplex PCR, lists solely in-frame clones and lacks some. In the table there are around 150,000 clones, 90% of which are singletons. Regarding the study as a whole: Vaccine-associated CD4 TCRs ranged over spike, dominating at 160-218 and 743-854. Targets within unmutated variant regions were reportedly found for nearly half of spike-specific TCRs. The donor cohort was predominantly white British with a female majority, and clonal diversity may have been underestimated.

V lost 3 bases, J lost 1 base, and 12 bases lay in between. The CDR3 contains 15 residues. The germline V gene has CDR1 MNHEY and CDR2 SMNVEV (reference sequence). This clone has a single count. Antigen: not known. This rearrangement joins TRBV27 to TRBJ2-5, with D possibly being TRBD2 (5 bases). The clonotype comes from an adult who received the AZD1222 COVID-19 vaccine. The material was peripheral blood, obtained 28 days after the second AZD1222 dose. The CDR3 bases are TGTGCCAGCAGTTTTGGATCCGCGGGCCAAGAGACCCAGTACTTC. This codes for CASSFGSAGQETQYF.